This T cell receptor (beta chain) was captured in a study of blood T cell repertoires in COVID-19. The overall study: Material from acute and convalescent COVID-19 was sourced from the United States, Italy and Spain. PBMCs, B-cell-depleted T cells, or T cells provided the cDNA or gDNA that made up the material.

Per germline, CDR1 LNHDA and CDR2 SQIVND (reference sequence). The CDR3 covers 14 residues. Original processing notes: Cell counts per sample came from amplifying reference gene primers. Sequencing was performed with immunoSEQ multiplex PCR; in TCRdb, only in-frame clones are kept and a portion is missing. The V and J calls and clone size come from that table; D and trimming were worked out from the DNA. The sample contains around 50,000 clones, 85% to 90% of which appear only once. The sequence was obtained from a man aged 60-69 years with acute or convalescent COVID-19. This rearrangement joins TRBV19 to TRBJ2-1; TRBD2 aligns across 8 bases. The sample taken for sequencing was peripheral blood. CDR3 loop: CASDPSGSNNEQFF. The CDR3 DNA reads TGTGCGTCCGACCCCAGCGGGAGTAACAATGAGCAGTTCTTC.